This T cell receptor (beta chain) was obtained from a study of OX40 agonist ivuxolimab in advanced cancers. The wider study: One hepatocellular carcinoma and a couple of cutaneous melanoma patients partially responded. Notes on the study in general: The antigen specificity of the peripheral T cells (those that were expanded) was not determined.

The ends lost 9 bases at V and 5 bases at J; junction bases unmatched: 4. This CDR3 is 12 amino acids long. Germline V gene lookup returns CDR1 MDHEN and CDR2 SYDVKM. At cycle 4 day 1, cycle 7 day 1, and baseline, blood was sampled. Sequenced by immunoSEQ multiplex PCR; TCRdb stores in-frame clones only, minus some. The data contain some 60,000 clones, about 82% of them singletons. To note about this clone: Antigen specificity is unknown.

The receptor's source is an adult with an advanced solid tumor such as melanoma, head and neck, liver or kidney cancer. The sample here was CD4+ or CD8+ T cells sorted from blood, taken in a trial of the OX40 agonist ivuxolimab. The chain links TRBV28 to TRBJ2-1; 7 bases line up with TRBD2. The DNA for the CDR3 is TGTGCCAGGGGGCTAGCGGACAATGAGCAGTTCTTC. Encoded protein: CARGLADNEQFF. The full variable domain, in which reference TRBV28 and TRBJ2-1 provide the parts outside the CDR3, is DVKVTQSSRYLVKRTGEKVFLECVQDMDHENMFWYRQDPGLGLRLIYFSYDVKMKEKGDIPEGYSVSREKKERFSLILESASTNQTSMYLCARGLADNEQFFGPGTRLTVL.